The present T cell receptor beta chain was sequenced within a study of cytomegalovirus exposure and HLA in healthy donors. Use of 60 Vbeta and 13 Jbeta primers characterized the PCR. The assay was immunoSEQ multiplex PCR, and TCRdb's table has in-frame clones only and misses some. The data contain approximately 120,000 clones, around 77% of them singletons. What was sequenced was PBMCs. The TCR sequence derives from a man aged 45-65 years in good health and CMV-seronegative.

The CDR3 loop is CASARTSGRVNTGELFF. The CDR3 DNA reads TGTGCCAGCGCCAGGACTAGCGGGAGGGTGAACACCGGGGAGCTGTTTTTT. The genes are TRBV28 and TRBJ2-2, with 15 bases aligning to TRBD2. Germline trimming cut 8 bases from V and 1 base from J; bases unmatched to any gene: 5. Germline V gives CDR1 MDHEN, CDR2 SYDVKM. The CDR3 contains 17 residues.